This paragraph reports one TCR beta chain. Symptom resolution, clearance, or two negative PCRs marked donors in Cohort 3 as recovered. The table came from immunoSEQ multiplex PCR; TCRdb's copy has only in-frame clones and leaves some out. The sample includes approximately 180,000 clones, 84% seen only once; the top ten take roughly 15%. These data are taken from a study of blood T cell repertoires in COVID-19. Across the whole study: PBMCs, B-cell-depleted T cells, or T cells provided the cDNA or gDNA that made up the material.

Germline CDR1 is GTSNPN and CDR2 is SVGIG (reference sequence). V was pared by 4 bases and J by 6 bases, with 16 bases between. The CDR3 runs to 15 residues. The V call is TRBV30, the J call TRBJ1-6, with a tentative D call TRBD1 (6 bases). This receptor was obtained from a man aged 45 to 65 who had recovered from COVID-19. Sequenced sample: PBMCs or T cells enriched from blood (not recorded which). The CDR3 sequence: CAWKPGGTSNSPLHF. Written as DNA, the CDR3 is TGTGCCTGGAAGCCGGGGGGGACAAGTAATTCACCCCTCCACTTT. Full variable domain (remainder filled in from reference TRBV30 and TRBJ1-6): SQTIHQWPATLVQPVGSPLSLECTVEGTSNPNLYWYRQAAGRGLQLLFYSVGIGQISSEVPQNLSASRPQDRQFILSSKKLLLSDSGFYLCAWKPGGTSNSPLHFGNGTRLTVT.